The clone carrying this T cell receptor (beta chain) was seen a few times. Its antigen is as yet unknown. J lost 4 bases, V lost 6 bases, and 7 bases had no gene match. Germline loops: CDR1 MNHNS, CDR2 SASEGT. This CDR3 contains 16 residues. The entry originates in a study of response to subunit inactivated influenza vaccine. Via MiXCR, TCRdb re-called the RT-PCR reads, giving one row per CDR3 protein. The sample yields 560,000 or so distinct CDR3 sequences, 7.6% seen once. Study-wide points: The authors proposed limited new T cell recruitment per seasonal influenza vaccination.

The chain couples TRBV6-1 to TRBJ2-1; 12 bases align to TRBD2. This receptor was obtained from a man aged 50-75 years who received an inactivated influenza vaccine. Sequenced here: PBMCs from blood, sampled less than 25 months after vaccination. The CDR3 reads CASRRTSGTLYNEQFF. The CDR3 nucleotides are TGTGCCAGCAGACGGACTAGCGGGACCCTTTACAATGAGCAGTTCTTC.